This T cell receptor (beta chain) derives from a study of OX40 agonist ivuxolimab in advanced cancers. About the research overall: The patients received agonistic anti-OX40 (CD134) antibody ivuxolimab. Three individuals attained partial responses, comprising one hepatocellular carcinoma case and two cutaneous melanoma cases.

TCRdb's table, derived via immunoSEQ multiplex PCR, lists solely in-frame clones and lacks some. Among 63,000 or so clones listed, roughly 80% were seen once. A few counts support this clone. What it recognizes is unknown. Trimming removed 2 bases from V and 8 bases from J; junction bases left unmatched: 5. CDR3 length: 14 amino acids. The V gene's germline CDR1 is KGHSH and CDR2 LQKENI. Broader study findings: By week 6 at 0.1 to 3.0 mg/kg, blood CD4+ and CD8+ T cells had expanded clonally. In CD8+ T cells, expanded clones were on average more numerous than in CD4+.

V and J are TRBV18 and TRBJ1-5; 8 bases align to TRBD1. This clonotype originated in an adult with an advanced solid tumor such as melanoma, head and neck, liver or kidney cancer. Sequenced material: CD4+ or CD8+ T cells sorted from blood, taken in a trial of the OX40 agonist ivuxolimab. CDR3 sequence reads: CASSPNRGGEPQHF. The CDR3 nucleotides are TGTGCCAGCTCACCAAACAGGGGGGGAGAGCCCCAGCATTTT. Full variable domain (remainder filled in from reference TRBV18 and TRBJ1-5): NAGVMQNPRHLVRRRGQEARLRCSPMKGHSHVYWYRQLPEEGLKFMVYLQKENIIDESGMPKERFSAEFPKEGPSILRIQQVVRGDSAAYFCASSPNRGGEPQHFGDGTRLSIL.